The present TCR beta chain was sequenced within a study of monozygotic twins with inflammatory bowel disease. Findings of the study overall: Concordance status among twins (concordant versus discordant) showed no link to repertoire similarity, possibly from limited power.

From germline, CDR1 is DFQATT and CDR2 SNEGSKA (reference sequence). This CDR3 spans 16 amino acids. Points on this clonotype: Its antigen is not known.

Reanalyzing the 5' RACE reads, TCRdb keeps one entry per CDR3 protein, without DNA. The listing records some 150,000 distinct CDR3 sequences. This TCR derives from a human donor with ulcerative colitis or Crohn's disease, or a healthy co-twin of an affected twin (not recorded which). The chain is built from TRBV20-1 and TRBJ2-1; TCRdb outputs TRBD2, but without DNA this stays unchecked. Sequencing used blood. The CDR3 is CSARGFSGREDNEQFF.